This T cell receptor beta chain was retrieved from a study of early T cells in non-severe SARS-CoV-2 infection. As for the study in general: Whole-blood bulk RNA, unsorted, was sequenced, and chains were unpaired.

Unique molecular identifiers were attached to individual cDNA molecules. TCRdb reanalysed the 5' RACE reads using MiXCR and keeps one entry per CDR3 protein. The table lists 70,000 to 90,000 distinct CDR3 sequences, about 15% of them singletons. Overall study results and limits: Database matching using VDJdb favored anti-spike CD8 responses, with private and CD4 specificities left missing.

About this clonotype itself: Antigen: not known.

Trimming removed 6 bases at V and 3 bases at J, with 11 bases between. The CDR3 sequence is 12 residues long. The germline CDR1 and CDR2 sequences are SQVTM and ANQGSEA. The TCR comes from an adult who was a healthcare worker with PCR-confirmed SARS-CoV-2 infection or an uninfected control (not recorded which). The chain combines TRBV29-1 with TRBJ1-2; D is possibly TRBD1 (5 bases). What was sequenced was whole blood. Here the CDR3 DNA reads TGCAGCGTCTCTGGGGGAGACTATGGCTACACCTTC. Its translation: CSVSGGDYGYTF.